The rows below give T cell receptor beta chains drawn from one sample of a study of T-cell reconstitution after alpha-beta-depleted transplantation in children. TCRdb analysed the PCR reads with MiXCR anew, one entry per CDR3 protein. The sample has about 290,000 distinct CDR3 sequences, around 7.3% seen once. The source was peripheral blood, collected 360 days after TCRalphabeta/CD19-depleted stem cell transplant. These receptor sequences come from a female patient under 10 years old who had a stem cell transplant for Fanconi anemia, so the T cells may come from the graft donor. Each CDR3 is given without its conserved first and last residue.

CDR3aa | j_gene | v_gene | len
SARDPIHRHNEQF | TRBJ2-1 | TRBV20-1 | 13
AISGPGQGKSYEQY | TRBJ2-7 | TRBV10-3 | 14
ASSLVPDGSYEQY | TRBJ2-7 | TRBV5-1 | 13
SATGGTGRKRANYEQY | TRBJ2-7 | TRBV20-1 | 16
ASSLDPRTGANVLT | TRBJ2-6 | TRBV5-5 | 14
ASSPRPSSGGNTIY | TRBJ1-3 | TRBV13 | 14
ASSLATGYEQY | TRBJ2-7 | TRBV7-6 | 11
ASAGLAGGQGYEQY | TRBJ2-7 | TRBV5-1 | 14
ASSYGAGDQETQY | TRBJ2-5 | TRBV6-5 | 13
ASSPGPAGELF | TRBJ2-2 | TRBV6-1 | 11
ASSLGDLRRSPQH | TRBJ1-5 | TRBV7-9 | 13
ASSYWQIPDRSAFRDTEAF | TRBJ1-1 | TRBV6-2/TRBV6-3 | 19
ASSLGSFEQY | TRBJ2-7 | TRBV12-3/TRBV12-4 | 10
SADTQGEAF | TRBJ1-1 | TRBV20-1 | 9
ASSLGGVSTDTQY | TRBJ2-3 | TRBV5-6 | 13
ASSSRLDTNLETQY | TRBJ2-5 | TRBV12-3/TRBV12-4 | 14
ASSLGTGRNTGELF | TRBJ2-2 | TRBV11-3 | 14
ASSLVAGSYNEQF | TRBJ2-1 | TRBV5-1 | 13
ATNRRRARPDEKLF | TRBJ1-4 | TRBV15 | 14
ASTGASGRNYNEQF | TRBJ2-1 | TRBV12-3/TRBV12-4 | 14
ASSYSGLTYEQY | TRBJ2-7 | TRBV6-2/TRBV6-3 | 12
SDAGTGGAFGEQF | TRBJ2-1 | TRBV29-1 | 13
ASSQEGGLAGSTDTQY | TRBJ2-3 | TRBV3-1 | 16
ASSDGTSLYGYT | TRBJ1-2 | TRBV7-4 | 12
ASSFRGQGNTEAF | TRBJ1-1 | TRBV5-6 | 13
SARDPRVSLGNQPQH | TRBJ1-5 | TRBV20-1 | 15
ASSLASRAGGRNNYGYT | TRBJ1-2 | TRBV7-8 | 17
ASSLVGAYNEQF | TRBJ2-1 | TRBV7-2 | 12
ASSLLSGSTDTQY | TRBJ2-3 | TRBV13 | 13
SVAPGGHHEQY | TRBJ2-7 | TRBV29-1 | 11
AISSSTPLTGEVYGYT | TRBJ1-2 | TRBV10-3 | 16
ASSVGDEQF | TRBJ2-1 | TRBV7-3 | 9
SAGHTGMGYT | TRBJ1-2 | TRBV20-1 | 10
ASSLRPINSPLH | TRBJ1-6 | TRBV7-2 | 12
ASTQAGPPPLPGYT | TRBJ1-2 | TRBV6-1 | 14
ASSVTGEGTDTQY | TRBJ2-3 | TRBV3-1 | 13
ASSWGTDTGELF | TRBJ2-2 | TRBV7-9 | 12